The clone carrying this T cell receptor (beta chain) was seen a single time. The data stem from a study of blood T cell repertoires in COVID-19. Study information: Researchers got acute and convalescent COVID-19 samples from the United States, Italy and Spain. From T cells, B-cell-depleted T cells, or PBMCs came the material, which was cDNA or gDNA.

V lost 1 base and J 4 bases, leaving 10 bases between the germline ends. The CDR3 consists of 14 residues. Germline CDR1 reads SGHDN; CDR2 reads FVKESK. In the original analysis: Estimation of nucleated cell counts relied on the amplification of reference gene primers. Profiling relied on immunoSEQ multiplex PCR, and the TCRdb table lists in-frame clones only, not all of them. V and J calls and clone size are copied from that table; D and trimming were computed from the DNA. The sample holds about 280,000 clones; 88% are singletons and the top ten take approximately 8.5%. The source of this sequence is a man aged 18 to 35 with active or convalescent COVID-19. The V gene is TRBV14, the J gene TRBJ1-2; no clear D gene. The material sequenced was peripheral blood. CDR3 residues: CASSQVRSSYGYTF. CDR3 DNA sequence: TGTGCCAGCAGCCAAGTTAGGAGTAGCTATGGCTACACCTTC.